This T cell receptor beta chain was profiled in a study of T-cell memory formation after mild COVID-19 (dated by TCRdb to the early 2020s). The study in broad terms: TCR sequence clusters from the two donors were largely donor specific. Two young, previously healthy adult volunteers made up the cohort, one male and one female. In a couple of donors, T-cell clones that expanded and contracted after mild COVID-19 were followed by sequencing TCRalpha and TCRbeta repertoires longitudinally.

Ficoll-Paque density gradient centrifugation was the method used to isolate PBMCs. About this clonotype: No antigen is known for it. Per-nucleotide qualities are absent, and no much larger clonotype sits a single base away.

At the junction V is shortened by 4 bases and J by 0 bases; bases outside the gene matches: 5. CDR1 is given as KGHSH and CDR2 as LQKENI, both from the germline V gene. From cysteine to phenylalanine, the CDR3 is 15 amino acids long. Only the CDR3 portion is preserved as DNA: 45 bases, with reading frame beginning at the first base. The sample was run on an Illumina NovaSeq 6000. TCRalpha and TCRbeta cDNA libraries were built by 5'RACE with constant-segment primers, adding sample barcodes and unique molecular identifiers. RNA was extracted from every sample with Trizol reagent. Library amplification was performed in two PCR steps, and a second sample barcode and Illumina TruSeq adapters were introduced in the second step. The libraries were sequenced on an Illumina NovaSeq using 2 x 150 bp paired-end reads. Per the authors' processing: With migec v1.2.7, reads were demultiplexed and then collapsed into UMI-guided consensus sequences. Using mixcr v2.1.11, the UMI consensuses were aligned to TRA and TRB V and J templates and assembled into clonotypes. A clonotype was counted as expanded or contracted only when both edgeR and NoisET called the clonotype significant, with the noise models trained on biological replicates. For edgeR calls, the cutoffs were a false discovery rate-adjusted p below 0.01 and a log2 fold-change threshold of 1. As an exploratory analysis of dynamics, PCA with hierarchical clustering was applied to max-normalized trajectories of the 1000 most abundant clonotypes. Each responding clone was given a CD4 or CD8 phenotype based on the CD4+ and CD8+ repertoires, which had been sequenced separately. Using fastp at Q25 and MiXCR, TCRdb reprocessed the public reads and kept productive beta chains. One record per CDR3 amino acid sequence lists the most common genes and DNA. These V and J calls rely on TCRdb rather than the paper's analysis. The sample table holds a few hundred thousand distinct CDR3 sequences, of which 25% to 30% were seen once. In total, the top ten clones hold about 13% of the sample.

The full study reports these points: Only a couple of mild cases were covered by the study, and larger cohorts that include severe cases with pre-infection samples were considered necessary. Whether the second-wave clones peaking on day 37 were SARS-CoV-2 specific was not confirmed. Contracting CD4+ clones turned up mainly in the CM and EM memory subsets, whereas EMRA was where CD8+ clones were enriched. From day 15 to 85, contracting clones showed balanced CD4/CD8 phenotypes, whereas a second wave of clones that expanded from day 15 to 37 leaned towards CD4+. The detection of some responding clones in pre-infection memory suggests that pre-existing cross-reactive memory T cells joined the SARS-CoV-2 response.

Sequences were obtained from PBMCs or a T cell subset sorted from them (not recorded which). This receptor chain uses TRBV18 and TRBJ1-1; TRBD1 lines up with 7 middle nucleotides. This TCR came from an adult woman who had mild COVID-19 (a few samples of this study predate the infection). The sample titles of this study are shuffled in the database, so cell type and time point are left out; the donor was told from shared clones. The nucleotide sequence reads TGTGCCAGCTCACTTGGTACAGGGGTGAACACTGAAGCTTTCTTT. It translates as CASSLGTGVNTEAFF. The CDR3 plus the reference TRBV18 and TRBJ1-1 genes for the other parts give the full variable domain: NAGVMQNPRHLVRRRGQEARLRCSPMKGHSHVYWYRQLPEEGLKFMVYLQKENIIDESGMPKERFSAEFPKEGPSILRIQQVVRGDSAAYFCASSLGTGVNTEAFFGQGTRLTVV.